This entry is about one TCR beta chain. The antigen remains undetermined. Libraries were prepared by immunoSEQ multiplex PCR; TCRdb keeps only in-frame clonotypes and omits some of them. The profile shows approximately 46,000 clones, around 80% of them singletons. This sample is drawn from a study of memory CD4+ T cells and cytomegalovirus serostatus. Study-level findings and limits: The CMV-associated TCR signature appears largely within the CD4+ memory repertoire.

Single viable CD3+CD4+CD8-CD45RO+ cells were sorted as the memory CD4+ T cells. Donors' CMV status reflects serum IgG against pp150, pp28, p38, p52. Sequencing was performed on memory CD4+ T cells from blood. This clonotype was obtained from an adult in good health and CMV-seronegative.

The CDR3: CASSSPGPSRNTIYF. The DNA for the CDR3 is TGTGCCAGCAGTTCCCCGGGACCCTCCCGGAACACCATATATTTT. This chain links TRBV6-6 with TRBJ1-3; TRBD1 is a possible D gene (5 bases). Trimming took 4 bases from V and 7 from J, leaving 17 bases between them. The CDR3 runs to 15 residues. CDR1 is MNHNY and CDR2 is SVGAGI in the germline V gene (reference sequence).